This T cell receptor (beta chain) originates from a study of radiotherapy plus CTLA-4 blockade in lung cancer. Study details: The study recorded objective responses in roughly a sixth of patients and disease control in about 30%. Study findings and constraints: Clones of tumor-derived TCRs expanded in blood after radiotherapy plus ipilimumab.

The CDR3 runs to 14 residues. Germline CDR1 is SGHTA and CDR2 is FQGNSA. V was clipped by 1 base and J by 6 bases, with 13 bases between them. Concerning this clone itself: What it recognizes is unknown.

Focal radiation with ipilimumab CTLA-4 blockade was given to patients with chemo-refractory metastatic non-small-cell lung cancer. Method: immunoSEQ multiplex PCR; TCRdb's copy keeps in-frame clones and lacks some. This sample has around 3,000 clones, with 84% found just once. The sequencing used tumor tissue, collected from a patient treated with radiotherapy plus ipilimumab. The rearrangement links TRBV7-2 to TRBJ2-7, with TRBD1 as a possible D gene (6 bases). This sequence was found in a human donor with non-small cell lung cancer that progressed on radiotherapy plus ipilimumab. The CDR3 DNA sequence: TGTGCCAGCAGCTTAGTTGCCGCAGGGGTCGAGCAGTACTTC. It is translated as CASSLVAAGVEQYF. The full variable domain, in which reference TRBV7-2 and TRBJ2-7 provide the parts outside the CDR3, is GAGVSQSPSNKVTEKGKDVELRCDPISGHTALYWYRQSLGQGLEFLIYFQGNSAPDKSGLPSDRFSAERTGGSVSTLTIQRTQQEDSAVYLCASSLVAAGVEQYFGPGTRLTVT.